One and the same sample provided the 28 T cell receptor beta chains below, sequenced in a study of T cells in women clearing cervical HPV infection. Profiled with immunoSEQ multiplex PCR; TCRdb holds only in-frame clones, not every one. Its listing shows some 30,000 clones. Sequenced sample: blood buffy coat. These receptor sequences come from a woman aged 18-70 years with a cervical HPV16 infection that either progressed to CIN3+ or cleared (not recorded which).

A note on this clone: The CDR3 end falls 3 residues outside the read, so it is completed with the germline J gene. The chain has TRBV19 and TRBJ1-5; tentative D call: TRBD1 (5 bases). The V end was cut by 6 bases, the J end by 4 bases, with 19 bases between. The CDR3 length is 16 residues. The germline CDR1 and CDR2 sequences are LNHDA and SQIVND (reference sequence). The chain's CDR3 is CASSPSKQVKNQPQHF. Partial CDR3 DNA: TGTGCCAGTAGCCCCTCTAAACAGGTGAAGAATCAGCCC.

In regard to this clone: Coverage ceases 3 residues before the CDR3 finishes, and the germline J gene fills in the end. J is TRBJ2-2 and V is TRBV6-1; maybe TRBD2 (8 bases). The CDR3 contains 16 residues. The germline CDR1 and CDR2 sequences are MNHNS and SASEGT. CDR3 region: CASSEAMTGRGEKLFF. The DNA read from the CDR3 is TGTGCCAGCAGTGAAGCGATGACAGGGCGGGGGGAAAAG.

Of note for this clone: The read gets to within 3 residues of the CDR3 end, and the germline J gene fills in the rest. This chain links TRBV7-8 with TRBJ2-3; 7 nucleotides align to TRBD1. Germline V gene data show CDR1 as SGHVS and CDR2 as FQNEAQ. The CDR3 totals 15 residues. CDR3 sequence reads: CASSPGTVGNQPQYF. The CDR3 DNA, read in part, is TGTGCCAGCAGCCCCGGGACAGTCGGCAATCAGCCG.

Notes on this clone: The DNA ends 3 residues before the CDR3 does, and the rest of the CDR3 is filled in from the germline J gene. The V call is TRBV6-2 or TRBV6-3, the J call TRBJ1-6, with TRBD1 matching over 8 bases. The CDR3 totals 15 residues. The V gene end was trimmed by 6 bases and the J gene end by 6 bases; junction bases not matched to a gene: 7. Per germline, CDR1 MNHEY and CDR2 SVGEGT. The CDR3 reads CASSSDRGRNSPLHF. The CDR3 DNA, read in part, is TGTGCCAGCAGCTCCGACAGGGGACGTAATTCACCC.

Regarding this clone: Read coverage stops 3 residues before the CDR3 terminus; the germline J gene supplies the remainder. The rearrangement joins TRBV5-1 to TRBJ1-2, with D perhaps TRBD1 (6 bases). The CDR3 covers 13 residues. Germline V gene sequence: CDR1 SGHRS, CDR2 YFSETQ. V shed 0 bases and J shed 7 bases, with 10 bases lying between them. CDR3 DNA (partial): TGCGCCAGCAGCTTGGGACAGGACTCTGGC. Translation gives CASSLGQDSG. The whole CDR3 reads CASSLGQDSGYTF.

To note about this clone: The sequenced fragment ends 3 residues before the CDR3 boundary, so the rest is inferred from the germline J gene. This chain connects TRBV5-1 to TRBJ2-1; D is unclear. Trimming stripped 1 base from V and 1 base from J, with 6 bases between. Germline V gene data show CDR1 as SGHRS and CDR2 as YFSETQ. CDR3 length equals 14 residues. The CDR3 loop is CASSLKVSYNEQFF. CDR3 bases read: TGCGCCAGCAGCTTGAAGGTTTCCTACAATGAG.

As for this clone: Coverage ceases 3 residues before the CDR3 finishes, and the germline J gene fills in the end. The V call is TRBV20-1, the J call TRBJ1-6; the D is unclear. Trimming took 2 bases from V and 3 from J, leaving 2 bases between them. The V gene's germline CDR1 is DFQATT and CDR2 SNEGSKA (reference sequence). The CDR3 spans 12 residues. The part of the CDR3 DNA that was read is TGCAGTGCTAGACACTATAATTCACCC. Amino acid sequence: CSARHYNSP. The CDR3 reads in full as CSARHYNSPLHF.

As regards this clone: The read ends 3 residues before the CDR3 terminus; that terminus is restored from the germline J gene. The J gene is TRBJ1-2, the V gene TRBV7-9; D uncertain. CDR3 length equals 14 residues. The V gene lost 4 bases and the J gene lost 7 bases, with 16 bases spanning the gap. Germline CDR1 is SEHNR and CDR2 is FQNEAQ (reference sequence). The chain's CDR3 is CASSSRSGVGGYTF. CDR3 DNA (partial): TGTGCCAGCAGCTCTCGGTCCGGGGTTGGTGGC.

Comments on this clone: The read is 3 residues too short to cover the CDR3 end, so that end is filled in from the germline J gene. The chain links TRBV20-1 to TRBJ1-4, with 7 bases that match TRBD1. The CDR3 covers 14 residues. J gave up 5 bases and V 5 bases, and 8 bases lay outside the gene matches. Germline V gene data show CDR1 as DFQATT and CDR2 as SNEGSKA (reference sequence). The DNA read from the CDR3 is TGCAGTGCTCTTTCACAGGGGATCAATGAAAAA. Its translation is CSALSQGINEK. The full CDR3 protein reads CSALSQGINEKLFF.

Concerning this clone itself: The CDR3 end falls 3 residues outside the read, so it is completed with the germline J gene. The V and J genes are TRBV30 and TRBJ2-5, with 8 bases that match TRBD1. The V gene's germline CDR1 is GTSNPN and CDR2 SVGIG (reference sequence). The CDR3 length is 11 residues. V was pared by 5 bases and J by 7 bases, with 3 bases of the junction left unmatched. CDR3 amino acids: CAWQGAVTQYF. The part of the CDR3 DNA that was read is TGTGCCTGGCAGGGGGCCGTGACC. Combining the CDR3 with reference TRBV30 and TRBJ2-5 gives the whole variable domain SQTIHQWPATLVQPVGSPLSLECTVEGTSNPNLYWYRQAAGRGLQLLFYSVGIGQISSEVPQNLSASRPQDRQFILSSKKLLLSDSGFYLCAWQGAVTQYFGPGTRLLVL.

To note about this clone: The CDR3 end lies 3 residues beyond the end of the read and is filled in from the germline J gene. This chain uses TRBV2 with TRBJ1-2; possible D gene TRBD1, 6 bases. Trimming took 8 bases from V and 4 from J, leaving 23 bases between them. The CDR3 is made up of 16 amino acids. The germline gives CDR1 SNHLY, CDR2 FYNNEI. The sequenced CDR3 bases are TGTGCCAGCTTACCCGCCGGGACACCTCCTTCCTATGGC. This codes for CASLPAGTPPSYG. The full CDR3 is CASLPAGTPPSYGYTF.

On this clone itself: The CDR3 end falls 3 residues outside the read, so it is completed with the germline J gene. The chain couples TRBV5-1 to TRBJ2-2; TRBD2 aligns across 9 bases. Trimming cost V 0 bases and J 4 bases; bases outside gene matches: 7. This CDR3 is built from 17 residues. CDR1 and CDR2 (germline): SGHRS, YFSETQ. The CDR3 loop is CASSLGVAGALTGELFF. The sequenced part of the CDR3 DNA is TGCGCCAGCAGCTTGGGGGTAGCGGGGGCCCTCACCGGGGAG.

As to this clone: The read gets to within 3 residues of the CDR3 end, and the germline J gene fills in the rest. This sequence joins TRBV7-2 and TRBJ2-3; 7 nucleotides line up with TRBD1. This CDR3 has 15 amino acids. Germline V lookup: CDR1 SGHTA, CDR2 FQGNSA. CDR3 amino acids: CASSDNRGSNQPQYF. The DNA read from the CDR3 is TGTGCCAGCAGCGACAACAGGGGTAGCAATCAGCCG.

Comments on this clone: The CDR3 end falls 3 residues outside the read, so it is completed with the germline J gene. The rearrangement links TRBV18 to TRBJ1-3; 8 nucleotides align to TRBD1. Trimming cost V 3 bases and J 0 bases; bases outside gene matches: 7. CDR1 is KGHSH, CDR2 LQKENI, per germline. The CDR3 extends over 17 amino acids. CDR3 amino acids: CASSPRTGTNSGNTIYF. The covered CDR3 bases are TGTGCCAGCTCACCCCGGACAGGGACTAACTCTGGAAACACC.

Concerning this clone: The read stops 3 residues short of the end of the CDR3; the missing end is completed from the germline J gene. The V and J genes are TRBV2 and TRBJ2-2, with a tentative D call TRBD1 (6 bases). Germline loops: CDR1 SNHLY, CDR2 FYNNEI. The CDR3 loop spans 12 amino acids. The CDR3 DNA, read in part, is TGTGCCAGCAGGCAGGGGTTCGAAAAG. Its protein is CASRQGFEK. The CDR3 reads in full as CASRQGFEKLFF.

As concerns this clone: The CDR3 extends 3 residues past the end of the read, so its final part is completed from the germline J gene. J is TRBJ1-4 and V is TRBV5-6, with a possible D match to TRBD1 (6 bases). The CDR3 sequence is 14 residues long. CDR1 and CDR2 (germline): SGHDT, YYEEEE. The chain's CDR3 is CASSRRQDDSPLFF. The DNA read from the CDR3 is TGTGCCAGCAGCCGCCGACAGGATGATTCACCA.

With respect to this clone: The read stops 3 residues short of the end of the CDR3; the missing end is completed from the germline J gene. This chain uses TRBV18 with TRBJ2-4; tentatively, D is TRBD1 (5 bases). This CDR3 comprises 15 residues. Germline lookup yields CDR1 KGHSH and CDR2 LQKENI. The CDR3 spells CASSLSAGLNHGQYF. CDR3 bases read: TGTGCCAGCTCCCTCTCGGCAGGGCTTAACCATGGT. Supplemented by reference TRBV18 and TRBJ2-4, the full variable domain reads NAGVMQNPRHLVRRRGQEARLRCSPMKGHSHVYWYRQLPEEGLKFMVYLQKENIIDESGMPKERFSAEFPKEGPSILRIQQVVRGDSAAYFCASSLSAGLNHGQYFGAGTRLSVL.

Comments on this clone: The observed sequence ends 3 residues before the CDR3 terminus, with the missing tail filled in from the germline J gene. V gene TRBV7-3 combines with J gene TRBJ2-1, with 7 positions matching TRBD2. Germline CDR1 is SGHTA and CDR2 is FQGTGA. The CDR3 has 16 amino acids. Trimming took 4 bases from V and 4 from J; bases not matched to a gene: 10. CDR3 in amino acids: CASSSLTGGGYNEQFF. The DNA read from the CDR3 is TGTGCCAGCAGCTCCCTCACCGGCGGGGGTTACAATGAG.

As to this clone: Sequence at one end of the junction differs from germline and may be a read error. Coverage ceases 3 residues before the CDR3 finishes, and the germline J gene fills in the end. The chain is built from TRBV7-8 and TRBJ1-2, with D maybe TRBD1 (5 bases). CDR1 and CDR2 from the germline V gene are SGHVS and FQNEAQ. The CDR3 runs 11 residues. The CDR3 DNA, read in part, is TGTGCCACCAGGGTTAACTCTGGC. Protein product: CATRVNSG. The full CDR3 is CATRVNSGYTF.

A remark on this clone: Read data end 3 residues before the CDR3 end; the end is taken from the germline J gene. The gene calls are TRBV5-8 and TRBJ1-5; 10 bases match TRBD1. The CDR3 totals 13 residues. V trimming: 4 bases; J trimming: 7 bases; junction bases outside the gene matches: 2. Germline CDR1 SGHTS, CDR2 YDEGEE. The CDR3 reads CASSGTGDQPQHF. Partial CDR3 DNA: TGTGCCAGCAGCGGGACAGGGGACCAGCCC.

Details on this clone: Coverage ceases 3 residues before the CDR3 finishes, and the germline J gene fills in the end. This chain connects TRBV20-1 to TRBJ1-4; a possible D gene is TRBD1 (6 bases). The CDR3 spans 17 residues. Germline CDR1 is DFQATT and CDR2 is SNEGSKA (reference sequence). V gave up 0 bases and J gave up 6 bases, with 20 bases separating them. The sequenced part of the CDR3 DNA is TGCAGTGCTAGAGATGCAGTGGCGGGGGCGTATCATGAAAAA. Translated, it gives CSARDAVAGAYHEK. The full CDR3 is CSARDAVAGAYHEKLFF.

A remark on this clone: Sequencing ends 3 residues short of the CDR3 end; the germline J gene provides the rest. The chain is built from TRBV7-8 and TRBJ1-2; D perhaps matches TRBD1 (6 bases). Trimming cost V 5 bases and J 4 bases, with 11 bases left between them. The CDR3 is made up of 13 amino acids. Germline CDR1 reads SGHVS; CDR2 reads FQNEAQ. The covered CDR3 bases are TGTGCCAGCAGCCTCCAGACAGGCTATGGC. It specifies CASSLQTGYG. From start to end, the CDR3 is CASSLQTGYGYTF. Filled out from reference TRBV7-8 and TRBJ1-2, the complete variable domain reads GAGVSQSPRYKVAKRGQDVALRCDPISGHVSLFWYQQALGQGPEFLTYFQNEAQLDKSGLPSDRFFAERPEGSVSTLKIQRTQQEDSAVYLCASSLQTGYGYTFGSGTRLTVV.

Concerning this clone itself: With the read ending 3 residues before the CDR3 end, the germline J gene is used to fill in that end. The chain uses TRBV10-2 and TRBJ2-3; no firm D call. CDR1 and CDR2 (germline): WSHSY, SAAADI. There are 13 residues in the CDR3. Trimming stripped 3 bases from V and 2 bases from J, with 6 bases between. CDR3 sequence reads: CASSDPITDTQYF. The covered CDR3 bases are TGCGCCAGCAGTGATCCTATCACAGATACG.

Comment on this clone: The read is 3 residues too short to cover the CDR3 end, so that end is filled in from the germline J gene. The chain is built from TRBV4-2 and TRBJ1-5; 9 positions agree with TRBD1. The CDR3 totals 19 residues. Germline V CDR1 and CDR2: LGHNA, YNFKEQ. With V trimmed by 0 bases and J by 6 bases, 15 bases remained unmatched. The CDR3 DNA, read in part, is TGTGCCAGCAGCCAAGAAGGGTGGTCCATCGGGACAGGGATTCAGCCC. Amino acids: CASSQEGWSIGTGIQP. The whole CDR3 sequence reads CASSQEGWSIGTGIQPQHF.

In regard to this clone: Read coverage stops 3 residues before the CDR3 terminus; the germline J gene supplies the remainder. This sequence joins TRBV7-2 and TRBJ2-4, with D perhaps TRBD1 (5 bases). The CDR3 consists of 13 residues. Looked up from germline, CDR1 is SGHTA and CDR2 is FQGNSA. The CDR3 DNA, read in part, is TGTGCCAGCAGCTTAGTGGGGCAGATTATT. Protein: CASSLVGQII. The whole CDR3 sequence is CASSLVGQIIQYF.

As to this clone: The read finishes 3 residues shy of the CDR3 end, and the germline J gene is used to complete it. The chain uses TRBV10-3 and TRBJ1-4; a possible D gene is TRBD1 (5 bases). The CDR3 is 13 amino acids. V was cut by 2 bases and J by 7 bases, with 8 bases left in between. Looked up from germline, CDR1 is ENHRY and CDR2 is SYGVKD. CDR3 bases read: TGTGCCATCAGTGAGGGGCAGGGTGAAAAA. Translated, it gives CAISEGQGEK. The entire CDR3 protein is CAISEGQGEKLFF.

Of note for this clone: The read falls 3 residues short of the CDR3 end, and the missing part is taken from the germline J gene. The chain employs TRBV20-1 and TRBJ2-5, with 9 bases aligning to TRBD2. The germline V gene has CDR1 DFQATT and CDR2 SNEGSKA (reference sequence). This CDR3 spans 15 amino acids. Unmatched junction bases numbered 9, after V lost 3 bases and J lost 4 bases. Incomplete CDR3 DNA: TGCAGTGCTAGTCCGGCTAGCGGGGTTGGAGAGACC. Translating it yields CSASPASGVGET. The CDR3, in full, reads CSASPASGVGETQYF.

As regards this clone: The read ends 3 residues shy of where the CDR3 ends; the end is completed using the germline J gene. V gene TRBV12-3 or TRBV12-4 combines with J gene TRBJ2-3; 8 bases fit TRBD2. The CDR3 length is 15 residues. V gave up 2 bases and J gave up 6 bases; unmatched junction bases: 7. CDR3 in amino acids: CASSLMRGASDTQYF. The DNA read from the CDR3 is TGTGCCAGCAGTTTAATGCGGGGGGCCTCTGATACG.